The 4 T cell receptor beta chains listed next were all sequenced from one sample in a study of T cell changes during pregnancy in multiple sclerosis. The data were produced by immunoSEQ multiplex PCR, yet TCRdb's version contains in-frame clones alone and is incomplete. The sample has about 49,000 clones, 95% seen once. The sample consisted of CD8+ T cells from peripheral blood mononuclear cells, taken in the first trimester of pregnancy. The source of these receptors is a female donor with multiple sclerosis, enrolled in a pregnancy study.

This clone was detected only once. The chain joins TRBV7-6 to TRBJ1-5, with D uncertain. This CDR3 spans 12 amino acids. Trimming took off 5 bases at V and 3 bases at J, with 5 bases between the two ends. Germline CDR1 reads SGHVS; CDR2 reads FNYEAQ. CDR3 bases: TGTGCCAGCAGCGAGTACAATCAGCCCCAGCATTTT. It translates to CASSEYNQPQHF.

The V gene is TRBV11-2, the J gene TRBJ2-1; D is undetermined. V was pared by 3 bases and J by 2 bases, with 5 bases between. The CDR3 is 13 residues long. Per the germline V gene, CDR1 is SGHAT and CDR2 is FQNNGV. The CDR3 DNA sequence: TGTGCCAGCAGCTTCCAGACCTACAATGAGCAGTTCTTC. Encoded protein: CASSFQTYNEQFF.

This clone appeared once. The rearrangement links TRBV18 to TRBJ2-1; D not certain. Trimming shortened V by 9 bases and J by 1 base, and 34 bases separated the two germline ends. This CDR3 has 21 residues. The germline V gene has CDR1 KGHSH and CDR2 LQKENI. CDR3 sequence reads: CARGSLLRQPDIGWSYNEQFF. Written as DNA, the CDR3 is TGTGCCAGAGGTTCACTCCTCCGACAACCCGATATAGGCTGGTCCTACAATGAGCAGTTCTTC.

The V and J genes are TRBV7-2 and TRBJ1-2; D is ambiguous. V was clipped by 1 base and J by 0 bases, with 6 bases between them. The CDR3 sequence is 14 residues long. Germline V gene data show CDR1 as SGHTA and CDR2 as FQGNSA. This CDR3 reads CASSLGSANYGYTF. The DNA for the CDR3 is TGTGCCAGCAGCTTAGGGTCAGCTAACTATGGCTACACCTTC.